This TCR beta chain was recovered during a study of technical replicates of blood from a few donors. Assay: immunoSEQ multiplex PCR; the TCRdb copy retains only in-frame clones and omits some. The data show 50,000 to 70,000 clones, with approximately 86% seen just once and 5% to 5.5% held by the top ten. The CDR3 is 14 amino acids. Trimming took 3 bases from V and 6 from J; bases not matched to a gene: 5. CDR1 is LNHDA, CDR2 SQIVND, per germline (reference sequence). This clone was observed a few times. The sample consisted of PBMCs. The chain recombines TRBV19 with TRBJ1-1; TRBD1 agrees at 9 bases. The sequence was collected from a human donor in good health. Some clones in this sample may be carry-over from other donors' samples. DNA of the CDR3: TGTGCCAGTAGTATCCGGGACAGGGCCCCTGAAGCTTTCTTT. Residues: CASSIRDRAPEAFF.